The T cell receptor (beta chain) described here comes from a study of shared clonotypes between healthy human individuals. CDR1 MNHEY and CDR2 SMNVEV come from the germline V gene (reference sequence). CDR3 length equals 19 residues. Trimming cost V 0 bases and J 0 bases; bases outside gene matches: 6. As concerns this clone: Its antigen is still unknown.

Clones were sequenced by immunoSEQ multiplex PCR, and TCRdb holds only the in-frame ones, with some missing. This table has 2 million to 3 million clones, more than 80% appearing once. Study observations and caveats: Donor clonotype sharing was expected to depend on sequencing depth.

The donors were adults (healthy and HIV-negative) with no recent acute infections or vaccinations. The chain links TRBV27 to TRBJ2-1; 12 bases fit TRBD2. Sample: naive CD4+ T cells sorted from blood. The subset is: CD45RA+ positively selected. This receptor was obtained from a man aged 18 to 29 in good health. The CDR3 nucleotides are TGTGCCAGCAGTTTATCCGGGACTAGCGGGCGGAGCTCCTACAATGAGCAGTTCTTC. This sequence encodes CASSLSGTSGRSSYNEQFF.